The 2 T cell receptor beta chains below come from one sample, sequenced in a study of blood T cells in healthy people across ages. The authors ran a second PCR of roughly 6 to 12 cycles using a sample-barcoded 5' primer and a J-beta primer mix. TCRdb re-called the 5' RACE reads through MiXCR, storing one row per CDR3 protein. Of about 930,000 distinct CDR3 sequences listed, almost 30% are singletons. The same data also went into a second study, on T cells of mothers and their children.

Sequenced input: blood. Receptors were obtained from a woman aged 40-49 years in good health.

This clonotype was observed a single time. This chain connects TRBV7-3 to TRBJ1-1, with D possibly TRBD1 on 6 matching bases. The germline V gene has CDR1 SGHTA and CDR2 FQGTGA. Trimming removed 7 bases from V and 6 bases from J, with 12 bases in between. The CDR3 length is 12 residues. The CDR3 DNA follows: TGTGCCAGCAACTCAGGGACATCTGAAGCTTTCTTT. It encodes CASNSGTSEAFF.

The chain carries TRBV27 and TRBJ2-5; possibly TRBD1 or TRBD2 for D (5 bases each). Trimming shortened V by 4 bases and J by 3 bases, and 15 bases separated the two germline ends. Germline loops: CDR1 MNHEY, CDR2 SMNVEV (reference sequence). This CDR3 comprises 15 residues. This chain's CDR3 is CASSSRLGVEETQYF. Written as DNA, the CDR3 is TGTGCCAGCAGTTCCCGCTTGGGGGTGGAAGAGACCCAGTACTTC.